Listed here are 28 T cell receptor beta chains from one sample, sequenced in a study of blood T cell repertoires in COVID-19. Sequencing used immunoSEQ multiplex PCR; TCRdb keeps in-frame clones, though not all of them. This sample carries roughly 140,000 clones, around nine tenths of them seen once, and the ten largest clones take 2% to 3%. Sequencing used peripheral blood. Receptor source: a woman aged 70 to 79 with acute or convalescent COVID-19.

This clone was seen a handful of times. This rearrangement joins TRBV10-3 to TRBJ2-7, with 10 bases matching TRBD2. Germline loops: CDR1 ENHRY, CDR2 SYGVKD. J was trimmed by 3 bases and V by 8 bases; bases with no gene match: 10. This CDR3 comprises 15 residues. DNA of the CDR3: TGTGCCATCTCTAATGGACTAGCGGACCGCTACGAGCAGTACTTC. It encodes CAISNGLADRYEQYF.

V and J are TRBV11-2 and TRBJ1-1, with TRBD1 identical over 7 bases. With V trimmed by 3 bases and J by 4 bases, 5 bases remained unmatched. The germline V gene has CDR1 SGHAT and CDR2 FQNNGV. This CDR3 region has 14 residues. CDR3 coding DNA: TGTGCCAGCAGCTTCAGGACAGGAATCACTGAAGCTTTCTTT. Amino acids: CASSFRTGITEAFF.

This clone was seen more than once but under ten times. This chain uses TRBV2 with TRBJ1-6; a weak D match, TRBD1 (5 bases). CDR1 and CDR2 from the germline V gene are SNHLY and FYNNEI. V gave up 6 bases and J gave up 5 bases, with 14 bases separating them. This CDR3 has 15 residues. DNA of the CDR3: TGTGCCAGCAGCAGCACAGGATTTAATAATTCACCCCTCCACTTT. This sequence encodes CASSSTGFNNSPLHF. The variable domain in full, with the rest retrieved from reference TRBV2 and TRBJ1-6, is EPEVTQTPSHQVTQMGQEVILRCVPISNHLYFYWYRQILGQKVEFLVSFYNNEISEKSEIFDDQFSVERPDGSNFTLKIRSTKLEDSAMYFCASSSTGFNNSPLHFGNGTRLTVT.

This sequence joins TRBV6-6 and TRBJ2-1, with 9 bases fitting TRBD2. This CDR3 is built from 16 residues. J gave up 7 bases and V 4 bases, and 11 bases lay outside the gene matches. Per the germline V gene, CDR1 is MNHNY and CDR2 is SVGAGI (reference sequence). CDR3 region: CASSSPRGGIRNEQFF. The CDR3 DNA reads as TGTGCCAGCAGTTCCCCGCGGGGGGGCATTCGGAATGAGCAGTTCTTC.

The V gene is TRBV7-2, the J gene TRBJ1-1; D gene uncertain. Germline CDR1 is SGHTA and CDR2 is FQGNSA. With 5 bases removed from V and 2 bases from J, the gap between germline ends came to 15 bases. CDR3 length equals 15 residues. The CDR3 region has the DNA TGTGCCAGCAGCGTCGCGAGGAGGTACAACACTGAAGCTTTCTTT. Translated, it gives CASSVARRYNTEAFF.

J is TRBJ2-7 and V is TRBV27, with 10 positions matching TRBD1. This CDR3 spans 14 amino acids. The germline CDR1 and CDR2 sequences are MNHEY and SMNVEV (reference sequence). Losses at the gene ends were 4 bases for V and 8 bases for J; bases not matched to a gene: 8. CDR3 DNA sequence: TGTGCCAGCAGTTCAGTGGACAGGGGGAAGCAGCAGTACTTC. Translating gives CASSSVDRGKQQYF.

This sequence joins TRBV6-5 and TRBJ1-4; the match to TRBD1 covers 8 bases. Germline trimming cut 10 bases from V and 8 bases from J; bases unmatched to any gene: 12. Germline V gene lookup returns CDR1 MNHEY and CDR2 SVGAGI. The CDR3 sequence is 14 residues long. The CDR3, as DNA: TGTGCCACCAAGACAGGGACAGGACGGGAAAAACTGTTTTTT. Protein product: CATKTGTGREKLFF.

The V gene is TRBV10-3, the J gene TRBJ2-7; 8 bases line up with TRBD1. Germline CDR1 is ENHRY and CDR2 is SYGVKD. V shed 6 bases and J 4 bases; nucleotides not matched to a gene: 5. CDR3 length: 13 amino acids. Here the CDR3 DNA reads TGTGCCATCAGCCGGGACAGGACTTACGAGCAGTACGTC. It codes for CAISRDRTYEQYV.

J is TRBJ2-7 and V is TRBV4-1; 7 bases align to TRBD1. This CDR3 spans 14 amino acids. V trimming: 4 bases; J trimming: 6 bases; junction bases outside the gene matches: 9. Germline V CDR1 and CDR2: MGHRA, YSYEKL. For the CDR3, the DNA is TGCGCCAGCAGCCTCGGTTTGGGACAGTCCGAGCAGTACGTC. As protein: CASSLGLGQSEQYV.

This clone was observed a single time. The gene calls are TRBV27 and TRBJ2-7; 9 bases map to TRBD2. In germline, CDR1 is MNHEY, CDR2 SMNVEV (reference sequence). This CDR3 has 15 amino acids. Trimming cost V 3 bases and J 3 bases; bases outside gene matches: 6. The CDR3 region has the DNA TGTGCCAGCAGTTTGCGGGGGGGACTATACTACGAGCAGTACGTC. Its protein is CASSLRGGLYYEQYV.

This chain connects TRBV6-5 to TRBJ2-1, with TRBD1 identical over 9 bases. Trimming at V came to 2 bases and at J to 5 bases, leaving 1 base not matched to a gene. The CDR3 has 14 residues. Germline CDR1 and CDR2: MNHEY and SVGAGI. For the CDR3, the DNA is TGTGCCAGCAGTTACGACAGGGGGGACAATGAGCAGTTCTTC. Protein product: CASSYDRGDNEQFF.

CDR3 amino acids: CASSSPNNYGYTF. The CDR3, as DNA: TGTGCCAGCAGTTCCCCTAATAACTATGGCTACACCTTC. The V gene is TRBV12-3 or TRBV12-4, the J gene TRBJ1-2; no clear D. The germline V and J ends were trimmed by 4 bases and 1 base, with 7 bases remaining between them. The CDR3 sequence is 13 residues long.

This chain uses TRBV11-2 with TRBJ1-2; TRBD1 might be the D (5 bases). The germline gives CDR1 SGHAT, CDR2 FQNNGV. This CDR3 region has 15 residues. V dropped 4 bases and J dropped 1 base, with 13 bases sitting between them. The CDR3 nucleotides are TGTGCCAGCAGCTCGGTGGGGGGAAGTAACTATGGCTACACCTTC. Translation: CASSSVGGSNYGYTF.

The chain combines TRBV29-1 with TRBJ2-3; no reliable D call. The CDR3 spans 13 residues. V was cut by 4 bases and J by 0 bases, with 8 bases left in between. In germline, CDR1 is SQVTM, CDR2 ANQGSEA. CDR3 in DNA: TGCAGCGTTGCTAGGCAGAGCACAGATACGCAGTATTTT. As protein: CSVARQSTDTQYF.

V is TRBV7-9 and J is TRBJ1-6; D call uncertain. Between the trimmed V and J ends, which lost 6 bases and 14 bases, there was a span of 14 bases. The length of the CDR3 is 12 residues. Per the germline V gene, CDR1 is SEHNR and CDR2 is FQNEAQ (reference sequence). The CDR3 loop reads CASRASTGSLHF. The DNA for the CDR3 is TGTGCCAGCAGGGCATCAACGGGATCCCTCCACTTT. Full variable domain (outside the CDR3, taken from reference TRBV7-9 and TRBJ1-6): DTGVSQNPRHKITKRGQNVTFRCDPISEHNRLYWYRQTLGQGPEFLTYFQNEAQLEKSRLLSDRFSAERPKGSFSTLEIQRTEQGDSAMYLCASRASTGSLHFGNGTRLTVT.

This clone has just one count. CDR3 sequence (DNA): TGTGCCAGCAGTGATAGACAGCCTGGGGATGGCTACACCTTC. Translating it yields CASSDRQPGDGYTF. V usage is TRBV2 and J usage is TRBJ1-2; possibly TRBD1 for D (5 bases). CDR3 size: 14 residues. Trimming removed 3 bases from V and 6 bases from J, with 14 bases in between. Per germline, CDR1 SNHLY and CDR2 FYNNEI.

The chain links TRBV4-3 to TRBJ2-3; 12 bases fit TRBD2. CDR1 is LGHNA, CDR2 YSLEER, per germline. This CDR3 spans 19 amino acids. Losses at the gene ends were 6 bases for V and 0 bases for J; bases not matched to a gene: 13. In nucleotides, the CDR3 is TGCGCCAGCAGTTTCGAATGGGCTAGCGGGGGGGCAAGCACAGATACGCAGTATTTT. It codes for CASSFEWASGGASTDTQYF.

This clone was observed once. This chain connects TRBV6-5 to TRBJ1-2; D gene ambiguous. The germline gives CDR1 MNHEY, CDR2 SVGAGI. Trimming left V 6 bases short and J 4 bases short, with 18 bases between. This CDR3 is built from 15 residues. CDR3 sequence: CASSPQYSSGYGYTF. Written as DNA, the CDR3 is TGTGCCAGCAGCCCACAGTACTCAAGCGGCTATGGCTACACCTTC.

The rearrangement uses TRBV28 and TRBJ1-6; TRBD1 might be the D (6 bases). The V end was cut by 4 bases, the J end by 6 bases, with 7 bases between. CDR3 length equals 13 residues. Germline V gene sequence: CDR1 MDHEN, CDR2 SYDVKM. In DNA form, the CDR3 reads TGTGCCAGCAGTTACAGGGCTAATTCACCCCTCCACTTT. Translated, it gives CASSYRANSPLHF.

CDR3 sequence reads: CASSEPFGGAWESQPQHF. In DNA form, the CDR3 reads TGTGCCAGCAGTGAACCGTTTGGGGGCGCGTGGGAAAGCCAGCCCCAGCATTTT. V gene TRBV6-1 combines with J gene TRBJ1-5, with D tentatively TRBD1 (6 bases). Per germline, CDR1 MNHNS and CDR2 SASEGT. V shed 2 bases and J shed 7 bases, with 24 bases lying between them. The CDR3 length is 18 residues.

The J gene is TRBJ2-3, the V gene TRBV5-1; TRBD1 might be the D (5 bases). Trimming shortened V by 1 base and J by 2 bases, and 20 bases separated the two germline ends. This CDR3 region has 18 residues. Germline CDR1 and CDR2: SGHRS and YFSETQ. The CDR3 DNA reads TGCGCCAGCAGCTTGACCCGTGGGGTGGGGCATTACACAGATACGCAGTATTTT. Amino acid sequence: CASSLTRGVGHYTDTQYF.

The CDR3 coding sequence is TGTGCCAGCTCGAGGCTAGCGGGGGGGACAGATACGCAGTATTTT. The encoded protein is CASSRLAGGTDTQYF. The chain uses TRBV6-6 and TRBJ2-3, with TRBD2 matching over 12 bases. CDR3 length: 15 amino acids. Germline CDR1 is MNHNY and CDR2 is SVGAGI (reference sequence). Trimming cost V 8 bases and J 3 bases; bases outside gene matches: 6.

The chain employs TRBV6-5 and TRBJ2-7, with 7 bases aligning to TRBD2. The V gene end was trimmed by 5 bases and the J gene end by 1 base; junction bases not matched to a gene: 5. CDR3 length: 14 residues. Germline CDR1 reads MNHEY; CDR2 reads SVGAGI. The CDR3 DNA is TGTGCCAGCAGTCCCCATAGCGGGTCCTACGAGCAGTACGTC. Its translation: CASSPHSGSYEQYV.

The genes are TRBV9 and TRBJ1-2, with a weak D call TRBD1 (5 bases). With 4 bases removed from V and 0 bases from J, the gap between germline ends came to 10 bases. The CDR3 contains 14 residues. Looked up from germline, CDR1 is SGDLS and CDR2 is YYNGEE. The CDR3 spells CASSHRRSNYGYTF. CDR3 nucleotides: TGTGCCAGCAGCCACAGGCGATCTAACTATGGCTACACCTTC.

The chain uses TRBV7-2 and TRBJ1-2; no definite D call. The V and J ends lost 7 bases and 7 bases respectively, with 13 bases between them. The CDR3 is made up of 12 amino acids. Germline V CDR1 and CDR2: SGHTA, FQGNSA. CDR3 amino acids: CASKFLAGGYTF. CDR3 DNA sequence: TGTGCCAGCAAATTTCTGGCAGGTGGCTACACCTTC.

DNA of the CDR3: TGTGCCAGCAGAACCGAGGAGAACACTGAAGCTTTCTTT. It codes for CASRTEENTEAFF. The V gene is TRBV27, the J gene TRBJ1-1; D unclear. This CDR3 comprises 13 residues. The V and J ends lost 6 bases and 1 base respectively, with 9 bases between them. Germline V lookup: CDR1 MNHEY, CDR2 SMNVEV (reference sequence).

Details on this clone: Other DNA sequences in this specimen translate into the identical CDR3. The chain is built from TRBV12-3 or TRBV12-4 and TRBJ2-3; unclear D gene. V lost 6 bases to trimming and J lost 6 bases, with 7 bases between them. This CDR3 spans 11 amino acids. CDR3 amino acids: CASSPLDTQYF. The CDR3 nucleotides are TGTGCCAGCAGCCCCCTCGATACGCAGTATTTT.

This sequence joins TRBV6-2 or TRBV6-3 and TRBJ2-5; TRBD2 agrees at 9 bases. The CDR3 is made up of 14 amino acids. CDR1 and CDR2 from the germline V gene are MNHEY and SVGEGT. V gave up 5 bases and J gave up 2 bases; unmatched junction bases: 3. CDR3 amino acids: CASSLAGPQETQYF. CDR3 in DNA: TGTGCCAGCAGTCTAGCGGGGCCTCAAGAGACCCAGTACTTC.